This TCR beta chain was identified during a study of blood T cell repertoires in COVID-19. On the study more broadly: Some COVID-19 samples were acute and others convalescent; all came from the United States, Italy and Spain. The analysed material was cDNA or gDNA that came from T cells, B-cell-depleted T cells, or PBMCs.

The table came from immunoSEQ multiplex PCR; TCRdb's copy has only in-frame clones and leaves some out. The repertoire holds 200,000 to 300,000 clones, with around nine tenths as singletons. The sequence was collected from a woman in her 30s with acute COVID-19. Sequenced: PBMCs or T cells enriched from blood (not recorded which).

CDR3 nucleotides: TGCGCCAGCAGTGATTCTCGGGGGGCCGGCACAGATACGCAGTATTTT. Amino acids: CASSDSRGAGTDTQYF. This chain links TRBV10-1 with TRBJ2-3; tentative D call: TRBD2 (7 bases). Germline V CDR1 and CDR2: WNHNN, SYGVQD (reference sequence). The CDR3 has 16 residues. The V end was cut by 3 bases, the J end by 1 base, with 14 bases between.